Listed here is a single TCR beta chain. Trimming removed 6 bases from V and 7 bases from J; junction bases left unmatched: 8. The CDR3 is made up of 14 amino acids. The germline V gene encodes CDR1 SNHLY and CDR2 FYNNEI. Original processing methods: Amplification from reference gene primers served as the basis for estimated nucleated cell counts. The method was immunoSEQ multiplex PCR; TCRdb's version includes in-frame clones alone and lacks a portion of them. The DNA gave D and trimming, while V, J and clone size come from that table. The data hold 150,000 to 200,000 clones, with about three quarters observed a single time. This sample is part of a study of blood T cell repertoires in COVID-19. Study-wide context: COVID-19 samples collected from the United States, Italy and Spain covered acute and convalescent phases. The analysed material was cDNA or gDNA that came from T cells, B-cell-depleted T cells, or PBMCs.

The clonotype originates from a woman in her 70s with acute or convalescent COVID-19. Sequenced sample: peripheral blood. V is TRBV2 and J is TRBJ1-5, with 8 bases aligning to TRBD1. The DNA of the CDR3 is TGTGCCAGCAGCGGACAGGGAGCCGGGCAGCCCCAGCATTTT. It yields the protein CASSGQGAGQPQHF.